One and the same sample provided the 30 T cell receptor beta chains below, sequenced in a study of blood T cell repertoires in COVID-19. Sequencing used immunoSEQ multiplex PCR; TCRdb keeps in-frame clones, though not all of them. The data show a few hundred thousand clones, with approximately 92% seen just once and approximately 1% held by the top ten. The specimen sequenced was PBMCs or T cells enriched from blood (not recorded which). These TCRs come from a man younger than 35 who had recovered from COVID-19.

The gene calls are TRBV19 and TRBJ1-4; 10 bases match TRBD1. The CDR3 runs 15 residues. Germline V gene lookup returns CDR1 LNHDA and CDR2 SQIVND (reference sequence). Germline trimming cut 6 bases from V and 1 base from J; bases unmatched to any gene: 2. DNA for the CDR3: TGTGCCAGTAGAGACAGGGGGCAAACTAATGAAAAACTGTTTTTT. Its protein product is CASRDRGQTNEKLFF. Looking up the rest from reference TRBV19 and TRBJ1-4 gives the full variable domain: DGGITQSPKYLFRKEGQNVTLSCEQNLNHDAMYWYRQDPGQGLRLIYYSQIVNDFQKGDIAEGYSVSREKKESFPLTVTSAQKNPTAFYLCASRDRGQTNEKLFFGSGTQLSVL.

The sample holds one count of this clone. The genes are TRBV19 and TRBJ2-1; D is possibly TRBD2 (5 bases). The germline CDR1 and CDR2 sequences are LNHDA and SQIVND (reference sequence). The germline V and J ends were trimmed by 7 bases and 9 bases, with 16 bases remaining between them. This CDR3 region has 13 residues. The CDR3 sequence: CASISRDSGEQFF. The CDR3 DNA sequence: TGTGCCAGTATATCTCGGGATTCGGGTGAGCAGTTCTTC.

The chain recombines TRBV28 with TRBJ1-2; unclear D gene. Between the trimmed V and J ends, which lost 2 bases and 0 bases, there was a span of 13 bases. CDR3 length equals 16 residues. Germline lookup yields CDR1 MDHEN and CDR2 SYDVKM. CDR3 protein: CASSLPTSLANYGYTF. In nucleotides, the CDR3 is TGTGCCAGCAGTTTACCAACGAGTTTAGCTAACTATGGCTACACCTTC.

CDR3 residues: CASSLTGGSTEAFF. In DNA, the CDR3 is TGCGCCAGCAGCTTAACAGGGGGAAGCACTGAAGCTTTCTTT. This chain uses TRBV5-1 with TRBJ1-1, with 8 bases aligning to TRBD1. Germline V gives CDR1 SGHRS, CDR2 YFSETQ. The CDR3 consists of 14 residues. Unmatched junction bases numbered 4, after V lost 2 bases and J lost 4 bases.

The V and J genes are TRBV5-5 and TRBJ1-1; D gene unclear. The CDR3 loop spans 12 amino acids. Per germline, CDR1 SGHKS and CDR2 YYEKEE (reference sequence). The germline V and J ends were trimmed by 4 bases and 4 bases, with 8 bases remaining between them. The chain's CDR3 is CASSPEGTEAFF. The CDR3 DNA reads TGTGCCAGCAGCCCGGAGGGCACTGAAGCTTTCTTT.

This chain connects TRBV19 to TRBJ2-7, with 10 bases matching TRBD2. The CDR3 is 15 residues long. CDR1 and CDR2 (germline): LNHDA, SQIVND (reference sequence). Losses at the gene ends were 4 bases for V and 3 bases for J; bases not matched to a gene: 6. CDR3 DNA sequence: TGTGCCAGTAGTAAACTAGCGGGACTCGACTACGAGCAGTACTTC. It translates to CASSKLAGLDYEQYF.

The chain has TRBV28 and TRBJ1-5; D uncertain. V shed 3 bases and J shed 15 bases, with 12 bases lying between them. This CDR3 region has 11 residues. In germline, CDR1 is MDHEN, CDR2 SYDVKM. CDR3 in DNA: TGTGCCAGCAGTTTGTTCCCCGTAGTGCATTTT. Protein: CASSLFPVVHF.

The chain recombines TRBV28 with TRBJ2-1, with D possibly matching TRBD2 (6 bases). The CDR3 runs to 15 residues. The germline gives CDR1 MDHEN, CDR2 SYDVKM. The V end was cut by 2 bases, the J end by 9 bases, with 17 bases between. CDR3 coding DNA: TGTGCCAGCAGTTTAAGGACTAAGGTGGGTGGTGAGCAGTTCTTC. It specifies CASSLRTKVGGEQFF. Using reference TRBV28 and TRBJ2-1 for the parts outside the CDR3, the full variable domain is DVKVTQSSRYLVKRTGEKVFLECVQDMDHENMFWYRQDPGLGLRLIYFSYDVKMKEKGDIPEGYSVSREKKERFSLILESASTNQTSMYLCASSLRTKVGGEQFFGPGTRLTVL.

The chain is built from TRBV18 and TRBJ1-3; 7 bases line up with TRBD1. V was pared by 6 bases and J by 2 bases, with 4 bases of the junction left unmatched. Germline assignment: CDR1 KGHSH and CDR2 LQKENI. The CDR3 has 14 amino acids. The CDR3 region is CASSQGGTGNTIYF. CDR3 nucleotide sequence: TGTGCCAGCTCCCAGGGGGGCACTGGAAACACCATATATTTT. The entire variable domain, with the rest obtained from reference TRBV18 and TRBJ1-3, is as follows: NAGVMQNPRHLVRRRGQEARLRCSPMKGHSHVYWYRQLPEEGLKFMVYLQKENIIDESGMPKERFSAEFPKEGPSILRIQQVVRGDSAAYFCASSQGGTGNTIYFGEGSWLTVV.

The sample holds a few counts of this clone. The CDR3 region is CAWGTDLNTEAFF. CDR3 bases: TGTGCCTGGGGGACAGATCTGAACACTGAAGCTTTCTTT. The rearrangement uses TRBV30 and TRBJ1-1; 7 bases are a match to TRBD1. This CDR3 is 13 amino acids long. Germline CDR1 and CDR2: GTSNPN and SVGIG (reference sequence). Unmatched junction bases numbered 3, after V lost 5 bases and J lost 0 bases. Combining the CDR3 with reference TRBV30 and TRBJ1-1 gives the whole variable domain SQTIHQWPATLVQPVGSPLSLECTVEGTSNPNLYWYRQAAGRGLQLLFYSVGIGQISSEVPQNLSASRPQDRQFILSSKKLLLSDSGFYLCAWGTDLNTEAFFGQGTRLTVV.

The chain is built from TRBV3-1 (or the pseudogene TRBV3-2) and TRBJ2-6; a weak D match, TRBD1 (5 bases). Per the germline V gene, CDR1 is LGHDT and CDR2 is YNNKEL (reference sequence). Trimming took off 1 base at V and 2 bases at J, with 9 bases between the two ends. This CDR3 region has 16 residues. The CDR3 is CASSQATVAGANVLTF. In DNA, the CDR3 is TGTGCCAGCAGCCAAGCGACAGTAGCTGGGGCCAACGTCCTGACTTTC.

This chain joins TRBV28 and TRBJ1-2; unclear D gene. CDR3 length equals 15 residues. Germline V gene lookup returns CDR1 MDHEN and CDR2 SYDVKM. The V gene lost 0 bases and the J gene lost 0 bases, with 8 bases spanning the gap. The CDR3 reads CASSLWTTANYGYTF. The CDR3 region has the DNA TGTGCCAGCAGTTTATGGACCACAGCTAACTATGGCTACACCTTC.

The genes are TRBV18 and TRBJ2-7, with 12 positions matching TRBD1. V dropped 3 bases and J dropped 4; count of bases not matched to a gene: 7. This CDR3 comprises 16 residues. Germline loops: CDR1 KGHSH, CDR2 LQKENI. The CDR3 loop reads CASSPPGQGAFYEQYF. CDR3 DNA sequence: TGTGCCAGCTCACCCCCGGGACAGGGGGCGTTTTACGAGCAGTACTTC.

V and J are TRBV6-5 and TRBJ1-4; D is possibly TRBD1 (5 bases). Between the trimmed V and J ends, which lost 2 bases and 10 bases, there was a span of 11 bases. Germline-derived CDR1 and CDR2 are MNHEY and SVGAGI. The CDR3 totals 13 residues. DNA of the CDR3: TGTGCCAGCAGTTACGGATTGGGGGGAAAACTGTTTTTT. Its translation: CASSYGLGGKLFF.

This chain joins TRBV28 and TRBJ1-2; a weak D match, TRBD1 (6 bases). Trimming stripped 6 bases from V and 4 bases from J, with 15 bases between. Germline V gene lookup returns CDR1 MDHEN and CDR2 SYDVKM. CDR3 length equals 14 residues. CDR3 DNA sequence: TGTGCCAGCAGACGGAGCACAGGGCCCTATGGCTACACCTTC. Amino acids: CASRRSTGPYGYTF.

The gene calls are TRBV27 and TRBJ1-2; weak D call: TRBD1 (6 bases). V lost 5 bases, J lost 8 bases, and 21 bases lay in between. CDR1 and CDR2 (germline): MNHEY, SMNVEV (reference sequence). The CDR3 loop spans 15 amino acids. CDR3 nucleotides: TGTGCCAGCAGTCCTCTAGGGACAACTAGACTCGGCTACACCTTC. Its translation is CASSPLGTTRLGYTF.

The rearrangement uses TRBV4-3 and TRBJ2-4, with a possible D match to TRBD1 (5 bases). From germline, CDR1 is LGHNA and CDR2 YSLEER. This CDR3 comprises 15 residues. Deletions cut 5 bases from V and 6 bases from J, with 17 bases between. The CDR3 loop reads CASSSGLVRGNIQYF. The DNA for the CDR3 is TGCGCCAGCAGCTCAGGGTTGGTACGTGGAAACATTCAGTACTTC.

The V and J genes are TRBV13 and TRBJ1-2; D perhaps matches TRBD1 (5 bases). Trimming stripped 0 bases from V and 4 bases from J, with 12 bases between. The length of the CDR3 is 15 residues. CDR1 and CDR2 (germline): PRHDT, FYEKMQ (reference sequence). The DNA for the CDR3 is TGTGCCAGCAGCTTAGGTGGGGGGGTCGGCTATGGCTACACCTTC. It encodes CASSLGGGVGYGYTF.

The J gene is TRBJ2-1, the V gene TRBV7-7, with unresolved D. The CDR3 has 13 residues. The V end lost 1 base, the J end lost 3 bases, and 4 bases lay between the germline ends. Germline values: CDR1 SSHAT, CDR2 FNYEAQ (reference sequence). CDR3 region: CASSLGDYNEQFF. DNA of the CDR3: TGTGCCAGCAGCTTAGGAGACTACAATGAGCAGTTCTTC.

The chain employs TRBV19 and TRBJ1-1; D remains unclear. The germline V and J ends were trimmed by 6 bases and 5 bases, with 16 bases remaining between them. CDR1 is LNHDA and CDR2 is SQIVND in the germline V gene (reference sequence). The CDR3 length is 14 residues. Written as DNA, the CDR3 is TGTGCCAGTAGAGATCGAAGAGCGGCGACTGAAGCTTTCTTT. Its protein product is CASRDRRAATEAFF.

V is TRBV28 and J is TRBJ2-7; 8 bases align to TRBD1. The V gene's germline CDR1 is MDHEN and CDR2 SYDVKM. This CDR3 region has 13 residues. J lost 3 bases, V lost 6 bases, and 4 bases had no gene match. CDR3 nucleotides: TGTGCCAGCAGCAGGACAGGGATCTACGAGCAGTACTTC. Amino acid sequence: CASSRTGIYEQYF.

The rearrangement links TRBV5-1 to TRBJ1-2; possibly TRBD1 for D (6 bases). V was cut by 3 bases and J by 2 bases, with 11 bases left in between. The length of the CDR3 is 14 residues. CDR1 SGHRS and CDR2 YFSETQ come from the germline V gene. The CDR3 is CASSSDSANYGYTF. CDR3 bases: TGCGCCAGCAGCTCGGACAGCGCCAACTATGGCTACACCTTC.

This chain connects TRBV5-1 to TRBJ1-3; maybe TRBD1 (6 bases). Trimming stripped 4 bases from V and 1 base from J, with 18 bases between. The germline V gene encodes CDR1 SGHRS and CDR2 YFSETQ. This CDR3 comprises 17 residues. The CDR3 nucleotides are TGCGCCAGCAGCCCCGAAGGGGGAGTCGCGTCTGGAAACACCATATATTTT. Encoded protein: CASSPEGGVASGNTIYF.

The chain is built from TRBV19 and TRBJ2-3, with 7 bases aligning to TRBD1. The junction had 3 bases not matched to a gene; V was cut back by 9 bases and J by 0 bases. The CDR3 runs 13 residues. Germline V gene lookup returns CDR1 LNHDA and CDR2 SQIVND (reference sequence). The CDR3 coding sequence is TGTGCCAGCCAAGGGGGCAGCACAGATACGCAGTATTTT. This encodes CASQGGSTDTQYF. Combining the CDR3 with reference TRBV19 and TRBJ2-3 gives the whole variable domain DGGITQSPKYLFRKEGQNVTLSCEQNLNHDAMYWYRQDPGQGLRLIYYSQIVNDFQKGDIAEGYSVSREKKESFPLTVTSAQKNPTAFYLCASQGGSTDTQYFGPGTRLTVL.

This rearrangement joins TRBV6-6 to TRBJ1-4; unclear D gene. Trimming removed 8 bases at V and 0 bases at J, with 16 bases between. This CDR3 has 16 amino acids. Germline-derived CDR1 and CDR2 are MNHNY and SVGAGI (reference sequence). The CDR3 spells CASGRSTDTTNEKLFF. In nucleotides, the CDR3 is TGTGCCAGCGGTCGTTCTACCGACACAACTAATGAAAAACTGTTTTTT.

This chain uses TRBV27 with TRBJ1-2; D remains ambiguous. V was trimmed by 6 bases and J by 6 bases, leaving 17 bases between them. Looked up from germline, CDR1 is MNHEY and CDR2 is SMNVEV (reference sequence). There are 14 residues in the CDR3. CDR3 region: CASRLVGGVDGYTF. CDR3 nucleotide sequence: TGTGCCAGCAGACTAGTAGGCGGGGTGGATGGCTACACCTTC.

The chain employs TRBV6-1 and TRBJ2-3; D is perhaps TRBD2 (5 bases). Trimming shortened V by 4 bases and J by 6 bases, and 20 bases separated the two germline ends. The germline V gene encodes CDR1 MNHNS and CDR2 SASEGT. The CDR3 runs to 16 residues. CDR3 residues: CASSATGKIIGDTQYF. CDR3 nucleotide sequence: TGTGCCAGCAGTGCGACGGGGAAAATCATAGGGGATACGCAGTATTTT.

V and J are TRBV10-3 and TRBJ2-5, with 7 positions matching TRBD1. Per germline, CDR1 ENHRY and CDR2 SYGVKD. The CDR3 runs 14 residues. The trim removed 11 bases at V and 3 bases at J, leaving 12 bases unmatched. The CDR3 DNA reads TGTGCCGCCCAGGGACAGCAGGCGGAAGAGACCCAGTACTTC. This codes for CAAQGQQAEETQYF.

This chain connects TRBV27 to TRBJ1-2, with TRBD1 matching 7 bases. Trimming took 0 bases from V and 4 from J; bases not matched to a gene: 5. Germline CDR1 MNHEY, CDR2 SMNVEV (reference sequence). The CDR3 runs 15 residues. CDR3: CASSLSQGMAYGYTF. The CDR3 DNA reads TGTGCCAGCAGTTTATCACAGGGGATGGCCTATGGCTACACCTTC.

The rearrangement joins TRBV30 to TRBJ1-2, with D perhaps matching TRBD1 (5 bases). This CDR3 comprises 15 residues. V was cut by 0 bases and J by 4 bases, with 15 bases left in between. CDR1 is GTSNPN, CDR2 SVGIG, per germline (reference sequence). The DNA for the CDR3 is TGTGCCTGGAGTGTACCTGGCCGGGGGACCTATGGCTACACCTTC. This encodes CAWSVPGRGTYGYTF.